This entry lists 8 T cell receptor beta chains sequenced from one sample in a study of hypomethylating agent response in myelodysplastic syndrome. Here immunoSEQ multiplex PCR was the method, and the copy in TCRdb shows in-frame clones only, minus some. The sample holds 6,000 to 8,000 clones, 80% to 90% seen once. Sequencing used bone marrow, obtained before or after starting hypomethylating agent treatment for myelodysplastic syndrome (not recorded which). The origin of the receptors is a human donor with myelodysplastic syndrome.

The chain uses TRBV28 and TRBJ2-7; TRBD1 might be the D (6 bases). Germline loops: CDR1 MDHEN, CDR2 SYDVKM. The CDR3 spans 14 residues. V lost 4 bases and J lost 3, with 13 bases in between. CDR3 DNA: TGTGCCAGCAGTTCCCCGGGACAAAACTACGAGCAGTACTTC. Amino acids: CASSSPGQNYEQYF.

The chain employs TRBV5-1 and TRBJ2-5, with unresolved D. The ends were cut back, 1 base at V and 2 bases at J, with 12 bases in the middle. The CDR3 has 15 residues. Germline V gene lookup returns CDR1 SGHRS and CDR2 YFSETQ. This CDR3 is CASSLNAGIQETQYF. As DNA, the CDR3 is TGCGCCAGCAGCTTGAATGCTGGCATACAAGAGACCCAGTACTTC.

This clone appeared once. The chain is built from TRBV25-1 and TRBJ2-1; possibly TRBD1 for D (6 bases). In germline, CDR1 is MGHDK, CDR2 SYGVNS. The CDR3 totals 13 residues. V lost 4 bases and J lost 9, with 13 bases in between. The CDR3 bases are TGTGCCAGCAGTGTAAGACAGGATGGTGAGCAGTTCTTC. This codes for CASSVRQDGEQFF.

CDR3 coding DNA: TGTGCCAGCAGTGTACGGGACAATGAGCAGTTCTTC. Translation gives CASSVRDNEQFF. The chain has TRBV2 and TRBJ2-1; the D is unclear. V was cut by 4 bases and J by 5 bases, with 6 bases left in between. CDR3 size: 12 residues. CDR1 SNHLY and CDR2 FYNNEI come from the germline V gene. Supplemented by reference TRBV2 and TRBJ2-1, the full variable domain reads EPEVTQTPSHQVTQMGQEVILRCVPISNHLYFYWYRQILGQKVEFLVSFYNNEISEKSEIFDDQFSVERPDGSNFTLKIRSTKLEDSAMYFCASSVRDNEQFFGPGTRLTVL.

V is TRBV7-2 and J is TRBJ2-1; 10 nucleotides agree with TRBD2. This CDR3 contains 17 residues. V dropped 1 base and J dropped 3; count of bases not matched to a gene: 6. Germline V CDR1 and CDR2: SGHTA, FQGNSA. CDR3: CASSLGLAGAYYNEQFF. In nucleotides, the CDR3 is TGTGCCAGCAGCTTAGGGCTAGCGGGAGCATACTACAATGAGCAGTTCTTC.

The chain has TRBV6-6 and TRBJ2-5; D gene unclear. Gene TRBJ2-7 matches the end of the DNA better, so the J call may be wrong. Germline assignment: CDR1 MNHNY and CDR2 SVGAGI (reference sequence). The CDR3 length is 13 residues. CDR3: CASSYLIYHEQYF. In DNA, the CDR3 is TGTGCCAGCAGTTACTTGATTTACCACGAGCAGTACTTC.

The rearrangement joins TRBV5-5 to TRBJ1-1; D unresolved. Germline V gene lookup returns CDR1 SGHKS and CDR2 YYEKEE (reference sequence). V lost 4 bases and J lost 0, with 7 bases in between. The CDR3 contains 13 residues. Written as DNA, the CDR3 is TGTGCCAGCAGCCTTTACCTGAACACTGAAGCTTTCTTT. Its protein is CASSLYLNTEAFF.

V is TRBV7-2 and J is TRBJ2-3; D perhaps matches TRBD1 (5 bases). The CDR3 is 16 residues long. Trimming removed 0 bases from V and 5 bases from J, with 15 bases in between. The germline gives CDR1 SGHTA, CDR2 FQGNSA. CDR3 DNA: TGTGCCAGCAGCTTAGCGTTGGGGCAGGGAAGAGATACGCAGTATTTT. Its protein product is CASSLALGQGRDTQYF.